This TCR beta chain comes out of a study of blood T cell repertoires in COVID-19. Overall study: Acute and convalescent COVID-19 specimens originated in the United States, Italy and Spain. PBMCs, B-cell-depleted T cells, or T cells provided the cDNA or gDNA that made up the material.

Original methodology: Estimation of nucleated cell counts was performed using reference gene primer amplification. Produced via immunoSEQ multiplex PCR; TCRdb's table is partial and in-frame only. V and J calls and clone size are copied from that table; D and trimming were computed from the DNA. The sample carries 300,000 or so clones, approximately 88% recorded once. The CDR3 is 13 residues long. Trimming stripped 6 bases from V and 4 bases from J, with 12 bases between. Germline values: CDR1 SQVTM, CDR2 ANQGSEA. The J gene is TRBJ1-4, the V gene TRBV29-1; a possible D gene is TRBD1 (6 bases). The sequence was obtained from a man younger than 30 who had recovered from COVID-19. The sequencing input was peripheral blood. CDR3 sequence reads: CSVADSFNEKLFF. CDR3 in DNA: TGCAGCGTCGCGGACAGCTTTAATGAAAAACTGTTTTTT. Drawing the rest from reference TRBV29-1 and TRBJ1-4, the complete variable domain is SAVISQKPSRDICQRGTSLTIQCQVDSQVTMMFWYRQQPGQSLTLIATANQGSEATYESGFVIDKFPISRPNLTFSTLTVSNMSPEDSSIYLCSVADSFNEKLFFGSGTQLSVL.